Listed here are 27 T cell receptor beta chains from one sample, sequenced in a study of OX40 agonist ivuxolimab in advanced cancers. Method: immunoSEQ multiplex PCR; TCRdb's copy keeps in-frame clones and lacks some. Here the sample spans roughly 70,000 clones, 90% to 95% being singletons. Sample: CD4+ or CD8+ T cells sorted from blood, taken in a trial of the OX40 agonist ivuxolimab. The receptors stem from an adult with an advanced solid tumor such as melanoma, head and neck, liver or kidney cancer.

V is TRBV19 and J is TRBJ2-7; TRBD1 matches 7 bases. Germline values: CDR1 LNHDA, CDR2 SQIVND (reference sequence). The V segment lost 6 bases and the J segment 0 bases; nucleotides outside the gene matches: 5. The length of the CDR3 is 14 residues. The CDR3 loop is CASRRDSLSYEQYF. The CDR3 DNA follows: TGTGCCAGTAGGAGGGACAGTCTCTCCTACGAGCAGTACTTC. The whole variable domain, remainder taken from reference TRBV19 and TRBJ2-7, is DGGITQSPKYLFRKEGQNVTLSCEQNLNHDAMYWYRQDPGQGLRLIYYSQIVNDFQKGDIAEGYSVSREKKESFPLTVTSAQKNPTAFYLCASRRDSLSYEQYFGPGTRLTVT.

The CDR3 DNA reads TGTGCCACCAGCAGACCGTGGTCTAGCGGGAGAAATGAGCAGTTCTTC. Amino acids: CATSRPWSSGRNEQFF. V gene TRBV15 combines with J gene TRBJ2-1, with 10 bases identical to TRBD2. V dropped 2 bases and J dropped 7; count of bases not matched to a gene: 8. Germline CDR1 is LNHNV and CDR2 is YYDKDF (reference sequence). The CDR3 is 16 amino acids.

This clone was detected only a few times. This chain links TRBV5-1 with TRBJ2-7, with 11 bases lining up with TRBD2. From germline, CDR1 is SGHRS and CDR2 YFSETQ. The CDR3 sequence is 16 residues long. The V segment lost 2 bases and the J segment 4 bases; nucleotides outside the gene matches: 8. CDR3: CASSLRTSGLLYEQYF. CDR3 nucleotides: TGCGCCAGCAGCTTACGGACTAGCGGGCTCTTATACGAGCAGTACTTC.

The gene calls are TRBV7-2 and TRBJ2-1, with D unclear. The germline V gene encodes CDR1 SGHTA and CDR2 FQGNSA. Trimming pared 3 bases from V and 0 bases from J, leaving 12 bases between. This CDR3 has 16 amino acids. This chain's CDR3 is CASSFSSTSSYNEQFF. The CDR3 coding sequence is TGTGCCAGCAGCTTCAGCTCGACAAGCTCCTACAATGAGCAGTTCTTC.

The chain combines TRBV7-9 with TRBJ2-7, with 9 bases lining up with TRBD1. Germline V gene lookup returns CDR1 SEHNR and CDR2 FQNEAQ (reference sequence). The CDR3 runs to 15 residues. With V trimmed by 4 bases and J by 3 bases, 7 bases remained unmatched. CDR3 protein: CASSSRTGQGYEQYF. The CDR3 DNA sequence: TGTGCCAGCAGCTCCCGTACGGGACAGGGCTACGAGCAGTACTTC.

The chain has TRBV19 and TRBJ1-5; D gene unclear. This CDR3 is 13 amino acids long. Per germline, CDR1 LNHDA and CDR2 SQIVND (reference sequence). V lost 1 base to trimming and J lost 5 bases, with 6 bases between them. The CDR3 loop reads CASSIVPYQPQHF. The CDR3 DNA reads TGTGCCAGTAGTATAGTTCCTTATCAGCCCCAGCATTTT.

This clone was found once. The V and J genes are TRBV15 and TRBJ1-1; 7 bases match TRBD1. CDR1 is LNHNV and CDR2 is YYDKDF in the germline V gene (reference sequence). V shed 0 bases and J 0 bases; nucleotides not matched to a gene: 1. The CDR3 has 15 residues. CDR3 protein: CATSREGQLNTEAFF. CDR3 nucleotides: TGTGCCACCAGCAGAGAGGGACAGTTGAACACTGAAGCTTTCTTT.

The chain employs TRBV19 and TRBJ2-3; D is uncertain. V was clipped by 4 bases and J by 1 base, with 12 bases between them. CDR1 is LNHDA and CDR2 is SQIVND in the germline V gene (reference sequence). This CDR3 region has 15 residues. Here the CDR3 reads CASSRYVLGTDTQYF. For the CDR3, the DNA is TGTGCCAGTAGTAGATACGTCCTAGGCACAGATACGCAGTATTTT.

The genes are TRBV5-4 and TRBJ1-5, with D hard to call. Looked up from germline, CDR1 is SGHNT and CDR2 is YYREEE (reference sequence). This CDR3 has 15 residues. The germline V and J ends were trimmed by 2 bases and 1 base, with 10 bases remaining between them. The CDR3 nucleotides read TGTGCCAGCAGCTTCCTACCGGGAAGCAATCAGCCCCAGCATTTT. Protein: CASSFLPGSNQPQHF.

The chain carries TRBV2 and TRBJ2-5; D remains unclear. CDR1 is SNHLY and CDR2 is FYNNEI in the germline V gene. This CDR3 has 11 residues. V was clipped by 1 base and J by 5 bases, with 2 bases between them. This CDR3 is CASSEVETQYF. The CDR3, as DNA: TGTGCCAGCAGTGAAGTGGAGACCCAGTACTTC.

This chain joins TRBV11-2 and TRBJ2-7; the D gene is possibly TRBD1 (6 bases). V lost 5 bases to trimming and J lost 3 bases, with 17 bases between them. Germline V gene sequence: CDR1 SGHAT, CDR2 FQNNGV. The CDR3 extends over 15 amino acids. The CDR3 spells CASSINRDTFYEQYF. The DNA for the CDR3 is TGTGCCAGCAGCATCAACCGGGACACCTTCTACGAGCAGTACTTC.

The rearrangement uses TRBV5-1 and TRBJ2-5, with 9 bases lining up with TRBD1. With 3 bases clipped from V and 4 bases from J, the junction kept 4 bases outside the gene matches. CDR1 is SGHRS and CDR2 is YFSETQ in the germline V gene. The CDR3 length is 14 residues. CDR3 residues: CASSSGQGVETQYF. CDR3 DNA sequence: TGCGCCAGCAGCTCGGGACAGGGAGTAGAGACCCAGTACTTC.

V and J are TRBV23-1 and TRBJ2-7, with TRBD1 as a possible D gene (6 bases). TRBV23-1 is an ORF for which the function is uncertain. The V end lost 9 bases, the J end lost 7 bases, and 13 bases lay between the germline ends. The CDR3 is 11 amino acids. The CDR3 DNA is TGCGCCAGTTCCAAACAGGGTGAGCAGTACTTC. This sequence encodes CASSKQGEQYF.

The V and J genes are TRBV11-3 and TRBJ2-3, with D unresolved. This CDR3 is 13 amino acids long. The germline V gene encodes CDR1 SGHNT and CDR2 YENEEA. The V end lost 3 bases, the J end lost 4 bases, and 8 bases lay between the germline ends. CDR3 DNA sequence: TGTGCCAGCAGCTTGCGACATCCAGATACGCAGTATTTT. Translating gives CASSLRHPDTQYF.

J is TRBJ2-5 and V is TRBV2; 7 bases agree with TRBD2. The length of the CDR3 is 16 residues. From germline, CDR1 is SNHLY and CDR2 FYNNEI. J gave up 1 base and V 6 bases, and 11 bases lay outside the gene matches. The CDR3 DNA reads TGTGCCAGCAGCGCCTCTAGCGGAGTTATCCAAGAGACCCAGTACTTC. Translating gives CASSASSGVIQETQYF.

The chain joins TRBV5-1 to TRBJ1-5; tentatively, D is TRBD1 (5 bases). The CDR3 runs 15 residues. Per the germline V gene, CDR1 is SGHRS and CDR2 is YFSETQ. V gave up 0 bases and J gave up 2 bases, with 9 bases separating them. In DNA, the CDR3 is TGCGCCAGCAGCTTGGAAGGGGAACGCAATCAGCCCCAGCATTTT. It is translated as CASSLEGERNQPQHF.

The CDR3 DNA reads as TGTGCCAGCAGCTTGGAGGGGTTGGGGAACACTGAAGCTTTCTTT. This translates into CASSLEGLGNTEAFF. The chain couples TRBV5-6 to TRBJ1-1; TRBD1 is a possible D gene (5 bases). The V end was cut by 0 bases, the J end by 1 base, with 10 bases between. This CDR3 spans 15 amino acids. Germline V CDR1 and CDR2: SGHDT, YYEEEE.

This sequence joins TRBV7-3 and TRBJ2-6; 7 bases agree with TRBD1. CDR3 length: 18 amino acids. The germline gives CDR1 SGHTA, CDR2 FQGTGA. Germline trimming cut 5 bases from V and 2 bases from J; bases unmatched to any gene: 12. DNA for the CDR3: TGTGCCAGCAGCCATTACACGACAGGGCTAGCTGGGGCCAACGTCCTGACTTTC. This codes for CASSHYTTGLAGANVLTF.

CDR3 sequence reads: CASSPQAISFVSNEQFF. The CDR3 DNA reads as TGTGCCAGCAGTCCCCAGGCCATCTCTTTTGTCTCCAATGAGCAGTTCTTC. The chain joins TRBV27 to TRBJ2-1; D remains unclear. Trimming removed 5 bases from V and 6 bases from J, with 23 bases in between. CDR1 and CDR2 from the germline V gene are MNHEY and SMNVEV (reference sequence). The CDR3 totals 17 residues.

The table lists this clone with a few counts. This chain links TRBV29-1 with TRBJ2-3; D is unclear. Germline V CDR1 and CDR2: SQVTM, ANQGSEA. The CDR3 totals 12 residues. V was shortened by 7 bases and J by 2 bases, with 10 bases between the two germline ends. The CDR3 DNA sequence: TGCAGCGCGGACGGTTACACAGATACGCAGTATTTT. This encodes CSADGYTDTQYF.

This rearrangement joins TRBV5-1 to TRBJ1-2; 9 nucleotides line up with TRBD1. Trimming cost V 7 bases and J 5 bases; bases outside gene matches: 6. CDR3 length: 13 residues. CDR1 and CDR2 from the germline V gene are SGHRS and YFSETQ. CDR3 sequence: CASDGDREYGYTF. For the CDR3, the DNA is TGCGCCAGCGACGGGGACAGGGAATATGGCTACACCTTC.

J is TRBJ2-3 and V is TRBV6-5; 10 bases match TRBD2. CDR1 is MNHEY and CDR2 is SVGAGI in the germline V gene. Trimming removed 2 bases from V and 5 bases from J; junction bases left unmatched: 7. This CDR3 is built from 16 residues. The CDR3 loop reads CASSYGTSAWVDTQYF. The CDR3 bases are TGTGCCAGCAGTTACGGGACTAGCGCCTGGGTAGATACGCAGTATTTT.

A single count supports this clone. The chain couples TRBV18 to TRBJ1-1, with a weak D call TRBD1 (5 bases). Trimming took 2 bases from V and 7 from J, leaving 11 bases between them. This CDR3 is 13 amino acids long. From germline, CDR1 is KGHSH and CDR2 LQKENI. The CDR3 loop is CASSPTGGGEAFF. The CDR3 DNA sequence: TGTGCCAGCTCACCAACGGGGGGAGGTGAAGCTTTCTTT.

V and J are TRBV18 and TRBJ2-1, with 10 nucleotides matching TRBD1. J was trimmed by 3 bases and V by 4 bases; bases with no gene match: 6. CDR1 KGHSH and CDR2 LQKENI come from the germline V gene. The CDR3 spans 16 residues. CDR3: CASSRSTGGYYNEQFF. As DNA, the CDR3 is TGTGCCAGCTCACGGTCGACAGGGGGCTACTACAATGAGCAGTTCTTC. The whole variable domain, remainder taken from reference TRBV18 and TRBJ2-1, is NAGVMQNPRHLVRRRGQEARLRCSPMKGHSHVYWYRQLPEEGLKFMVYLQKENIIDESGMPKERFSAEFPKEGPSILRIQQVVRGDSAAYFCASSRSTGGYYNEQFFGPGTRLTVL.

This chain uses TRBV11-1 with TRBJ2-7; D uncertain. V was pared by 0 bases and J by 2 bases, with 5 bases between. The CDR3 extends over 13 amino acids. CDR1 and CDR2 (germline): SGHAT, FQDESV (reference sequence). The DNA of the CDR3 is TGTGCCAGCAGCTTAGCTCCCGCCTACGAGCAGTACTTC. Protein: CASSLAPAYEQYF. Using reference TRBV11-1 and TRBJ2-7 for the parts outside the CDR3, the full variable domain is EAEVAQSPRYKITEKSQAVAFWCDPISGHATLYWYRQILGQGPELLVQFQDESVVDDSQLPKDRFSAERLKGVDSTLKIQPAELGDSAMYLCASSLAPAYEQYFGPGTRLTVT.

The rearrangement joins TRBV11-2 to TRBJ1-1; 7 bases map to TRBD1. The CDR3 has 14 amino acids. V dropped 6 bases and J dropped 1; count of bases not matched to a gene: 5. From germline, CDR1 is SGHAT and CDR2 FQNNGV. For the CDR3, the DNA is TGTGCCAGCAGATTCACAGGGGCGAACACTGAAGCTTTCTTT. This codes for CASRFTGANTEAFF.

CDR3 loop: CASSLANGEQYF. CDR3 in DNA: TGCGCCAGCAGCTTGGCCAACGGGGAGCAGTACTTC. This chain links TRBV5-1 with TRBJ2-7; no definite D call. The germline gives CDR1 SGHRS, CDR2 YFSETQ. Between the trimmed V and J ends, which lost 0 bases and 7 bases, there was a span of 8 bases. The CDR3 has 12 amino acids.